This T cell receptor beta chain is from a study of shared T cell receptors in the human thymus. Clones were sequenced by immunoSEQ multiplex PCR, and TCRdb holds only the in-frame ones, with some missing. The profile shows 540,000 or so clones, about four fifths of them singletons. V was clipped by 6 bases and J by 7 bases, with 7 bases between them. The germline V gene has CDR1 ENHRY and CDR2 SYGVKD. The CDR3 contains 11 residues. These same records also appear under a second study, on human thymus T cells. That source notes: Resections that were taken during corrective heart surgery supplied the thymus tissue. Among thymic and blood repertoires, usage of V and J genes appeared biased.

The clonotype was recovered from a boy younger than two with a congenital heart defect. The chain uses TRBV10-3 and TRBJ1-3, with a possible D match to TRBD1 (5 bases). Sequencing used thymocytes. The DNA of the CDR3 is TGTGCCATCAGGCGGGGGAACACCATATATTTT. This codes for CAIRRGNTIYF.